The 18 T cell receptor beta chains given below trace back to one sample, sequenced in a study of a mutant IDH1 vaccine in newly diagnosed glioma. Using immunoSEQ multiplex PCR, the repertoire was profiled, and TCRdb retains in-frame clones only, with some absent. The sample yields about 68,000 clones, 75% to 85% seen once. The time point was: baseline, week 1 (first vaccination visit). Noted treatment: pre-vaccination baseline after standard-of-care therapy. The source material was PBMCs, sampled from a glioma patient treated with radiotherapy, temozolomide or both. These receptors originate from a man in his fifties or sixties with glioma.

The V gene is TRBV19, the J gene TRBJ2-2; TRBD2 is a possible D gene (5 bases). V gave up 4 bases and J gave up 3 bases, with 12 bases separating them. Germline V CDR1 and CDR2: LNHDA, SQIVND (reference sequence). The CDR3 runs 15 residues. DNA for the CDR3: TGTGCCAGTAGTACCCCGGGGTTATACACCGGGGAGCTGTTTTTT. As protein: CASSTPGLYTGELFF.

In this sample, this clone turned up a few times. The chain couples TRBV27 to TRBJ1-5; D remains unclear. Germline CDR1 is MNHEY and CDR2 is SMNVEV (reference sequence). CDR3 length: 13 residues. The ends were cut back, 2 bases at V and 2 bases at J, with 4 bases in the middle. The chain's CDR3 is CASSLLGNQPQHF. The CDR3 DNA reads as TGTGCCAGCAGTTTACTCGGCAATCAGCCCCAGCATTTT.

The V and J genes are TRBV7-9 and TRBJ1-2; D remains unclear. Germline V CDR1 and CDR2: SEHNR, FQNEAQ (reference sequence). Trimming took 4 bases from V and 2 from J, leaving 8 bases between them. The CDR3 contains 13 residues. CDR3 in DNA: TGTGCCAGCAGCTCCGGACGGAACTATGGCTACACCTTC. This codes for CASSSGRNYGYTF.

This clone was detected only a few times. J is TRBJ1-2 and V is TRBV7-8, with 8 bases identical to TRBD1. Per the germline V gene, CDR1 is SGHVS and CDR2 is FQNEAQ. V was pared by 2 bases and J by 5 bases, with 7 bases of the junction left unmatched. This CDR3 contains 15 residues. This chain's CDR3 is CASSLRNRGDYGYTF. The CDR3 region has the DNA TGTGCCAGCAGCTTACGGAACAGGGGGGATTATGGCTACACCTTC.

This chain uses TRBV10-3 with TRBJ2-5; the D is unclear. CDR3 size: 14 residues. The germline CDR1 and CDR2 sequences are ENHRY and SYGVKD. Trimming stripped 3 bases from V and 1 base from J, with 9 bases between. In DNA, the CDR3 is TGTGCCATCAGTGACCGGACGTCCCAAGAGACCCAGTACTTC. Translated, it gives CAISDRTSQETQYF.

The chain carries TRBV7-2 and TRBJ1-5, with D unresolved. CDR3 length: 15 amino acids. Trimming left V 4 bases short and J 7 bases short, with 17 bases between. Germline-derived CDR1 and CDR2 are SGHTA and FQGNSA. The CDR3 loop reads CASSSTSAGSQPQHF. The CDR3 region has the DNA TGTGCCAGCAGCTCAACTTCAGCGGGATCCCAGCCCCAGCATTTT.

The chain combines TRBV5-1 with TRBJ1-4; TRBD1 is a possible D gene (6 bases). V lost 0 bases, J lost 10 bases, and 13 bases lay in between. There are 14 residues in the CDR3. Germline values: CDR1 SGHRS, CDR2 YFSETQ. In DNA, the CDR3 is TGCGCCAGCAGCTTGGACAGGGCGGGGGGAAAACTGTTTTTT. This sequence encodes CASSLDRAGGKLFF.

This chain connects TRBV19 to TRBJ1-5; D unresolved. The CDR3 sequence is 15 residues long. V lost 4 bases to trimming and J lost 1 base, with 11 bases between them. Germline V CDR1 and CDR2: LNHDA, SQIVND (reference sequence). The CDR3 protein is CASSRVWRSNQPQHF. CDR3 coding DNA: TGTGCCAGTAGTAGAGTTTGGCGCAGCAATCAGCCCCAGCATTTT.

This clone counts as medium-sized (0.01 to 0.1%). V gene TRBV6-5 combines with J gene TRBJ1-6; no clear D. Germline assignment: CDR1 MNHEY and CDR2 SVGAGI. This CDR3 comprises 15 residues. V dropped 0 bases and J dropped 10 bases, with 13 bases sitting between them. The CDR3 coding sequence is TGTGCCAGCAGTTACTCCCAAAACGCGGGATCACCCCTCCACTTT. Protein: CASSYSQNAGSPLHF.

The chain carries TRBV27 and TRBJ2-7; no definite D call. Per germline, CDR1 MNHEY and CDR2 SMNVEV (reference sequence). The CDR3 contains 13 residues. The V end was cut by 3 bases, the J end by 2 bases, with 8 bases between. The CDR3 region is CASSFLGPYEQYF. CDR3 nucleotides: TGTGCCAGCAGTTTCCTCGGGCCCTACGAGCAGTACTTC.

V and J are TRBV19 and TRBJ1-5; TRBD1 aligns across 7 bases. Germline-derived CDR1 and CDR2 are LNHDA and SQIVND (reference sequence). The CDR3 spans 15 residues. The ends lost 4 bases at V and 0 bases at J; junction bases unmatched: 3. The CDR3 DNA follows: TGTGCCAGTAGTACGGACAGGCTTAGCAATCAGCCCCAGCATTTT. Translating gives CASSTDRLSNQPQHF. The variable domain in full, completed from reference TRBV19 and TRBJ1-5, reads DGGITQSPKYLFRKEGQNVTLSCEQNLNHDAMYWYRQDPGQGLRLIYYSQIVNDFQKGDIAEGYSVSREKKESFPLTVTSAQKNPTAFYLCASSTDRLSNQPQHFGDGTRLSIL.

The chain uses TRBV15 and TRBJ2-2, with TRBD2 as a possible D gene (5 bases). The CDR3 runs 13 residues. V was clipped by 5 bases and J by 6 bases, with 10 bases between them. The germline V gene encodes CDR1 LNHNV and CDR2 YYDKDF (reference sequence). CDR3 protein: CATSARAPGELFF. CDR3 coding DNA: TGTGCCACCAGCGCGAGGGCTCCCGGGGAGCTGTTTTTT.

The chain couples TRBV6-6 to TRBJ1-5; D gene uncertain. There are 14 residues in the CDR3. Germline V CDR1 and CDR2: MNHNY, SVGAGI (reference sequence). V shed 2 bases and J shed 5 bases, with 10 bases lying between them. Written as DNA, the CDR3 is TGTGCCAGCAGTTACCATTCCGGGGATCAGCCCCAGCATTTT. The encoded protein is CASSYHSGDQPQHF.

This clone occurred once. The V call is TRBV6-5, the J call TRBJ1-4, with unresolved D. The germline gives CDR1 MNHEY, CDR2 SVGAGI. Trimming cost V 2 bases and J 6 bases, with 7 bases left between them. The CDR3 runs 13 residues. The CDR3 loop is CASSYGGDEKLFF. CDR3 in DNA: TGTGCCAGCAGTTACGGTGGGGATGAAAAACTGTTTTTT.

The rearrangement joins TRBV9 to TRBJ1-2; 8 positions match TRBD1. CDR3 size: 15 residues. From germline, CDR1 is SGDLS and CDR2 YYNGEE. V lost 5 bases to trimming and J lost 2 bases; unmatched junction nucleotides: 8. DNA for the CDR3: TGTGCCAGCAGTACAGGACAGGGCTTCAACTATGGCTACACCTTC. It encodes CASSTGQGFNYGYTF.

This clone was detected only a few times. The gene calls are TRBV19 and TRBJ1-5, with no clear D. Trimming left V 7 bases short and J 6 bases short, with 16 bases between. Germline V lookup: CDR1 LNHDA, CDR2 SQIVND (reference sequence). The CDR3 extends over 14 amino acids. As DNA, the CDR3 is TGTGCCAGTACACCCGGACGGCGAAGTCAGCCCCAGCATTTT. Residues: CASTPGRRSQPQHF.

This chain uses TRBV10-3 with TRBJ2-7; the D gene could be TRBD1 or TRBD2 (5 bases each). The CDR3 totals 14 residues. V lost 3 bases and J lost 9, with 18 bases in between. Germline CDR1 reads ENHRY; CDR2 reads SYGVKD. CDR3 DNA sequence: TGTGCCATCAGTGACGGGGTAGGGGCTAGGACGCAGTACTTC. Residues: CAISDGVGARTQYF.

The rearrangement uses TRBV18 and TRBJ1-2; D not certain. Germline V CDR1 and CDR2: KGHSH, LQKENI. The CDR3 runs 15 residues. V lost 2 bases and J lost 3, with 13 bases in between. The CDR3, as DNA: TGTGCCAGCTCACCATACAGCCAGGTAGACTATGGCTACACCTTC. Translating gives CASSPYSQVDYGYTF.